This section outlines one T cell receptor beta chain sequence together with its context. At the DNA level, this CDR3 is encoded by other sequences in the same sample as well. Systemic immunosuppression or autoimmune disease history was grounds to exclude patients. This entry is derived from a study of OX40 agonist ivuxolimab in advanced cancers. Turning to the study itself: From roughly 20 to 85 years was the age range, with a mean of approximately 58 years, and about 83% were male.

Germline V gene sequence: CDR1 MNHEY, CDR2 SVGAGI. The CDR3 is made up of 14 amino acids. Trimming pared 6 bases from V and 0 bases from J, leaving 10 bases between. Libraries were prepared by immunoSEQ multiplex PCR; TCRdb keeps only in-frame clonotypes and omits some of them. This table has roughly 65,000 clones, just over 85% appearing once. The specimen comprised CD4+ or CD8+ T cells sorted from blood, sampled in a trial of the OX40 agonist ivuxolimab. V and J are TRBV6-5 and TRBJ2-3, with a possible D match to TRBD2 (6 bases). The source is an adult with an advanced solid tumor such as melanoma, head and neck, liver or kidney cancer. DNA for the CDR3: TGTGCCAGCAGCCCGGGACTCAGCACAGATACGCAGTATTTT. It encodes CASSPGLSTDTQYF.